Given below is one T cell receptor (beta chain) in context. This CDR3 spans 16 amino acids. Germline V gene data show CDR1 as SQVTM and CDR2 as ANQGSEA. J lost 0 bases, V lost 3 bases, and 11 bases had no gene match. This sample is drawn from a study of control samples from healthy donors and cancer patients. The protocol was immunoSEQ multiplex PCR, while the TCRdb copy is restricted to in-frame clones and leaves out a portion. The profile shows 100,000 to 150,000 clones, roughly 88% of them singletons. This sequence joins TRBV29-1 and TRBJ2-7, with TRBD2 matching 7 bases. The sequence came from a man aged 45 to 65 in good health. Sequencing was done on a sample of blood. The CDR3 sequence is CSVELGGDRSSYEQYF. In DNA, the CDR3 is TGCAGCGTTGAGTTGGGGGGGGACCGGAGCTCCTACGAGCAGTACTTC.